Following are 5 T cell receptor beta chains from one sample sequenced in a study of CD8 T cells in ankylosing spondylitis. Their specific antigens are unknown. TCRdb re-derived calls from the 5' RACE reads in MiXCR, one entry per CDR3 protein. The repertoire includes approximately 550,000 distinct CDR3 sequences, about an eighth of them detected once, and nearly 7% sits in the top ten. Study-wide findings and caveats: Seemingly distinctive of ankylosing spondylitis blood was a TCR beta motif formed by eight highly homologous variants.

Sequencing was done on a sample of blood, either unsorted or a sorted T cell fraction (not recorded which). These receptors were taken from a male donor with ankylosing spondylitis.

This clonotype turned up a few times. This rearrangement joins TRBV3-1 to TRBJ2-1; 11 nucleotides match TRBD2. CDR3 size: 17 residues. V was pared by 4 bases and J by 3 bases, with 8 bases of the junction left unmatched. Germline assignment: CDR1 LGHDT and CDR2 YNNKEL (reference sequence). DNA of the CDR3: TGTGCCAGCAGCCGCCCGATGGGACTAGCGGTCTACAATGAGCAGTTCTTC. Amino acids: CASSRPMGLAVYNEQFF.

The genes are TRBV20-1 and TRBJ2-3; perhaps D is TRBD1 or TRBD2 (5 bases each). The germline CDR1 and CDR2 sequences are DFQATT and SNEGSKA (reference sequence). This CDR3 spans 13 amino acids. The V gene lost 6 bases and the J gene lost 5 bases, with 15 bases spanning the gap. CDR3 loop: CSARGRMEDTQYF. CDR3 DNA: TGCAGTGCGAGGGGTCGGATGGAAGATACGCAGTATTTT.

Only a few counts were recorded for this clonotype. The chain is built from TRBV7-9 and TRBJ2-1; a weak D match, TRBD2 (5 bases). Trimming shortened V by 5 bases and J by 8 bases, and 13 bases separated the two germline ends. The CDR3 has 13 amino acids. The germline V gene has CDR1 SEHNR and CDR2 FQNEAQ (reference sequence). The CDR3 DNA follows: TGTGCCAGCAGCCCCCCGGTGAGGGATGAGCAGTTCTTC. It encodes CASSPPVRDEQFF.

The gene calls are TRBV6-1 and TRBJ1-3; tentative D call: TRBD1 (6 bases). The CDR3 has 15 residues. Between the trimmed V and J ends, which lost 1 base and 2 bases, there was a span of 9 bases. The germline CDR1 and CDR2 sequences are MNHNS and SASEGT. This CDR3 reads CASSEDPGAGNTIYF. Here the CDR3 DNA reads TGTGCCAGCAGTGAAGATCCAGGGGCTGGAAACACCATATATTTT.

This clonotype was observed a few times. The J gene is TRBJ2-1, the V gene TRBV18, with D maybe TRBD2 (5 bases). The CDR3 is made up of 12 amino acids. CDR1 is KGHSH, CDR2 LQKENI, per germline. V was pared by 1 base and J by 9 bases, with 7 bases between. CDR3 bases: TGTGCCAGCTCACCACTAGCGCGTGAGCAGTTCTTC. It specifies CASSPLAREQFF.